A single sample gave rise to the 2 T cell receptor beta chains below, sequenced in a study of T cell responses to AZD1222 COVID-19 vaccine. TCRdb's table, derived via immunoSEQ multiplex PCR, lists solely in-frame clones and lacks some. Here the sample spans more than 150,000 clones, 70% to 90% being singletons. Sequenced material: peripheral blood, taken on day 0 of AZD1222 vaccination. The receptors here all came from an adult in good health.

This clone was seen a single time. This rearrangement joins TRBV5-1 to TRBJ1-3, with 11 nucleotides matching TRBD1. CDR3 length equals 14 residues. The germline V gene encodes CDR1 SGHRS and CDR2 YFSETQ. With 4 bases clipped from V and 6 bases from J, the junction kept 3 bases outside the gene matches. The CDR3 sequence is CASSLGQGANTIYF. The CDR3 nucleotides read TGCGCCAGCAGCCTCGGACAGGGGGCAAACACCATATATTTT.

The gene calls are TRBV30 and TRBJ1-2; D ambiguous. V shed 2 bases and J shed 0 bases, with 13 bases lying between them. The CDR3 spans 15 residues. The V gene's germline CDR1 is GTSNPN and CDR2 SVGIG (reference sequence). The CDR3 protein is CAWSPSAISNYGYTF. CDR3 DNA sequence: TGTGCCTGGAGTCCTTCAGCGATTTCTAACTATGGCTACACCTTC.